Listed below are T cell receptor beta chains from one sample, sequenced in a study of blood T cell repertoires in COVID-19. Produced via immunoSEQ multiplex PCR; TCRdb's table is partial and in-frame only. The sample shows 150,000 to 200,000 clones, around 85% of them seen only once. Sequencing input: peripheral blood. The receptor source for this set is an elderly woman with COVID-19, enrolled during active disease. CDR3s include the opening cysteine and the closing phenylalanine or tryptophan. Fields, in order: D gene, J gene, CDR3 length, V gene, clone size, CDR3 DNA, CDR3 protein. D genes are given only for firm matches. Only some rows state a clone size, as once, few, many or a class for expanded clones.

D gene: TRBD2; J gene: TRBJ2-1; CDR3 length: 17; V gene: TRBV27; clone size: -; CDR3 DNA: TGTGCCAGCAGCTCCTTATCGACTAGCAGCGCCTACAATGAGCAGTTCTTC; CDR3 protein: CASSSLSTSSAYNEQFF
D gene: TRBD1; J gene: TRBJ2-2; CDR3 length: 18; V gene: TRBV5-5; clone size: -; CDR3 DNA: TGTGCCACCGCCGGGACAGGGGCCCAGGGGGTATTCGGCGGGGAGCTGTTTTTT; CDR3 protein: CATAGTGAQGVFGGELFF
D gene: -; J gene: TRBJ2-5; CDR3 length: 13; V gene: TRBV5-1; clone size: -; CDR3 DNA: TGCGCCAGCAGCTTAGCCACTCAAGAGACCCAGTACTTC; CDR3 protein: CASSLATQETQYF
D gene: -; J gene: TRBJ2-2; CDR3 length: 15; V gene: TRBV5-8; clone size: -; CDR3 DNA: TGTGCCAGCAGCTGGTCTCGCGGTTACGCCGGGGAGCTGTTTTTT; CDR3 protein: CASSWSRGYAGELFF
D gene: -; J gene: TRBJ1-1; CDR3 length: 13; V gene: TRBV25-1; clone size: -; CDR3 DNA: TGTGCCAGCAGTGTCTCGGCAGGGGTAGTGGCTTTCTTT; CDR3 protein: CASSVSAGVVAFF
D gene: TRBD1; J gene: TRBJ2-7; CDR3 length: 12; V gene: TRBV7-9; clone size: -; CDR3 DNA: TGTGCCAGCAGCTCGGGGACAGGGGGACAGTACTTC; CDR3 protein: CASSSGTGGQYF
D gene: -; J gene: TRBJ2-2; CDR3 length: 13; V gene: TRBV5-6; clone size: -; CDR3 DNA: TGTGCCAGCAGCCCATTAGTATCCGGGGAGCTGTTTTTT; CDR3 protein: CASSPLVSGELFF
D gene: -; J gene: TRBJ2-3; CDR3 length: 15; V gene: TRBV5-1; clone size: once; CDR3 DNA: TGCGCCAGCAGCTCCGGAGGGAGGAGCACAGATACGCAGTATTTT; CDR3 protein: CASSSGGRSTDTQYF
D gene: TRBD2; J gene: TRBJ2-5; CDR3 length: 18; V gene: TRBV5-1; clone size: -; CDR3 DNA: TGCGCCAGCAGCTTGGCCTATGGACTAGCGGGGATGGGCGAGACCCAGTACTTC; CDR3 protein: CASSLAYGLAGMGETQYF
D gene: TRBD1; J gene: TRBJ1-1; CDR3 length: 15; V gene: TRBV7-8; clone size: -; CDR3 DNA: TGTGCCAGCAGCCCTATCGGGACAGGGGCCCTTAGGGCTTTCTTT; CDR3 protein: CASSPIGTGALRAFF
D gene: TRBD2; J gene: TRBJ2-7; CDR3 length: 14; V gene: TRBV27; clone size: -; CDR3 DNA: TGTGCCAGCAGTTTTAAAGGGGACTACTACGAGCAGTACTTC; CDR3 protein: CASSFKGDYYEQYF
D gene: -; J gene: TRBJ2-5; CDR3 length: 14; V gene: TRBV6-2/TRBV6-3; clone size: -; CDR3 DNA: TGTGCCAGCAGTCTTCATTTGAATCGGGAGACCCAGTACTTC; CDR3 protein: CASSLHLNRETQYF
D gene: -; J gene: TRBJ1-1; CDR3 length: 15; V gene: TRBV5-5; clone size: -; CDR3 DNA: TGTGCCAGCAGCTTGGCCGGGTGGGTGAACACTGAAGCTTTCTTT; CDR3 protein: CASSLAGWVNTEAFF
D gene: TRBD1; J gene: TRBJ1-4; CDR3 length: 19; V gene: TRBV24-1; clone size: -; CDR3 DNA: TGTGCCACCAGTGCCGGGGACAGGGGGTGGGGAGCAACTAATGAAAAACTGTTTTTT; CDR3 protein: CATSAGDRGWGATNEKLFF
D gene: -; J gene: TRBJ2-5; CDR3 length: 13; V gene: TRBV6-1; clone size: few; CDR3 DNA: TGTGCCAGCAGTGAACCAGGTTCGGAGACCCAGTACTTC; CDR3 protein: CASSEPGSETQYF
D gene: TRBD1; J gene: TRBJ1-1; CDR3 length: 13; V gene: TRBV19; clone size: -; CDR3 DNA: TGTGCCAGTACCTACGGACAGGGCACTGAAGCTTTCTTT; CDR3 protein: CASTYGQGTEAFF
D gene: -; J gene: TRBJ2-7; CDR3 length: 13; V gene: TRBV20-1; clone size: -; CDR3 DNA: TGCAGTGCTAGTAGCGGAATCGGCTACGAGCAGTACTTC; CDR3 protein: CSASSGIGYEQYF
D gene: TRBD2; J gene: TRBJ2-1; CDR3 length: 17; V gene: TRBV19; clone size: -; CDR3 DNA: TGTGCCAGTAGTATAGGGAGCGGCGGGAGCTCCTACAATGAGCAGTTCTTC; CDR3 protein: CASSIGSGGSSYNEQFF
D gene: -; J gene: TRBJ2-1; CDR3 length: 16; V gene: TRBV5-1; clone size: few; CDR3 DNA: TGCGCCAGCAGCCGGGTTCTTAGTGACTCCTACAATGAGCAGTTCTTC; CDR3 protein: CASSRVLSDSYNEQFF